This entry concerns a single T cell receptor (beta chain). Its antigen target is currently unknown. Per-base quality was not reported, and no clone a single base away is much larger than it. The CDR1 and CDR2 encoded by the germline V gene are MGHRA and YSYEKL. The germline ends are 11 bases apart after V is trimmed by 2 bases and J by 1 base. Spanning cysteine to phenylalanine, the CDR3 consists of 15 amino acids. Just CDR3 DNA is preserved here, 45 bases in frame from base 1. This entry belongs to a study of CD8+ T cells in alopecia areata listed by TCRdb under 2018. General notes on the study: The treated patients, all with moderate-to-severe alopecia areata, were enrolled in an open-label pilot trial of oral tofacitinib given at 5 to 10 mg twice daily. Patients received tofacitinib for 6 to 18 months and were then followed off drug for 6 months to check for delayed response and recurrence. For the treated patients, the SALT score, which quantifies what percentage of scalp surface area is affected, served as the measure of disease severity. To study T cell clonal expansion in alopecia areata, the researchers applied high-throughput TCRbeta sequencing to both the C3H/HeJ mouse model and human patients. Scalp tissue and sorted CD4+ and CD8+ peripheral blood T cells from patchy and totalis/universalis alopecia areata patients and from healthy controls were covered by human TCRbeta sequencing. Patients on tofacitinib were biopsied at baseline and after 4 and 24 weeks of treatment, and several of the patients also had a later scalp biopsy. Scalp clonality was compared among normal scalp (n=4), patchy alopecia areata scalp (n=8), and alopecia totalis/universalis scalp (n=8). The RNA source kit depended on sample type: the PAXgene miRNA kit for fixed scalp, the miRNeasy kit for PBMCs, and the RNeasy kit for mouse skin. Amplification of TCRbeta CDR3 regions was done by immunoSEQ multiplex PCR using 35 Vbeta forward primers and 13 Jbeta reverse primers.

Points the paper makes about the study in general: Scalp clonality and the number of expanded CD8+ clones among the top 100 scalp clones were significantly decreased by tofacitinib. Compared with mice, TCR sequences shared between patients were less clear, possibly partly because of HLA diversity across the patient population. Because the treated cohort was small and had just a single nonresponder, larger studies are needed to establish links between baseline CD8+ expansion and response. Many expanded lesional clones persisted in scalp and blood during tofacitinib treatment, which may partly explain relapse after stopping treatment. Higher clonality and more expanded CD8+ clones were observed in lesional scalp than in normal scalp, particularly in alopecia totalis/universalis, a finding suggestive of antigenic drive. Unlike mouse skin, which is dominated by gammadelta T cells, normal human skin has resident alphabeta T cells that are also sequenced, and this complicates analysis of the scalp TCR repertoire.

The protocol used for the library was the immunoSEQ multiplex PCR assay. For TCR sequencing, RNA was extracted from every sample and reverse transcribed into cDNA to serve as template. SuperScript III was used for first-strand cDNA synthesis, primed with a 2:1 mix of oligo-dT and random hexamers. Amplification bias was assessed with a synthetic immune receptor repertoire, and residual bias was removed computationally. On the authors' methods: Raw reads were preprocessed to remove errors, and CDR3 was defined according to IMGT conventions as the region from the conserved cysteine to phenylalanine. To get clonality, Shannon entropy was normalized by log2 of the number of productive unique TCRs and the result was subtracted from 1. Whether each scalp clone was CD4 or CD8 was inferred by checking scalp TCRbeta sequences against the CD4 and CD8 repertoires from sorted blood. Held by TCRdb, this immuneACCESS table contains in-frame sequences only and omits some clones. Under half of the omission traces to an unresolved V gene where checked; the cause of the rest is unknown. That table gives V, J and clone size, and the DNA gave D and trimming. This sample lists approximately 150,000 clones; about 60% were detected once. The ten largest make up around 14% of the sample.

The sample's time point label, in plain terms: around 24 weeks on oral tofacitinib. This specimen's treatment or condition label, interpreted: oral pan-JAK inhibitor, 5-10 mg twice daily. From alopecia areata patients, peripheral blood was collected along with lesional scalp punch biopsies. PBMCs were isolated by density centrifugation and stained for CD3, CD4 and CD8, and CD4+ and CD8+ T cells were sorted on a FACSAria. The sequence links TRBV4-1 to TRBJ2-5; the D gene is perhaps TRBD1, on 5 matching bases. This receptor was identified in a human donor with alopecia areata. The sample here was CD4+ T cells sorted from blood, taken at week 24, from a patient treated with tofacitinib. The bases are TGCGCCAGCAGCCAAACAGACAGAGTCCAAGAGACCCAGTACTTC. Translated, it gives CASSQTDRVQETQYF.